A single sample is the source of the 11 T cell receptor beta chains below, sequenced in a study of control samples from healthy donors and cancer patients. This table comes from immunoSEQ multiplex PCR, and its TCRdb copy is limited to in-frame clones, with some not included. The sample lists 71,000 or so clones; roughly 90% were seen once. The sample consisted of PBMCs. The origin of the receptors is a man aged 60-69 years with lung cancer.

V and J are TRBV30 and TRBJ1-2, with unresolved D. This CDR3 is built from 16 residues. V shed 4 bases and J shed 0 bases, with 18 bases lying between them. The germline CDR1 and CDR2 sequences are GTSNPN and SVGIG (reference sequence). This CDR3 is CAWTPSRDRANYGYTF. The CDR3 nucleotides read TGTGCCTGGACCCCGTCCCGGGATCGAGCTAACTATGGCTACACCTTC.

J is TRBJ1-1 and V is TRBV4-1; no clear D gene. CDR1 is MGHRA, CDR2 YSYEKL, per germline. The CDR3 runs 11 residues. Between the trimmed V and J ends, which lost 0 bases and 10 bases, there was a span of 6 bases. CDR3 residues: CASSQDRRAFF. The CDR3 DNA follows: TGCGCCAGCAGCCAAGATCGTAGAGCTTTCTTT.

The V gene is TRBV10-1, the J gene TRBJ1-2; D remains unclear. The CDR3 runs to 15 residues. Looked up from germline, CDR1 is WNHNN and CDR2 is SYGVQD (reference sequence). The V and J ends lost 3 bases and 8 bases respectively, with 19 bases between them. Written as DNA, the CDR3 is TGCGCCAGCAGTGAAAGTCGCAGACCTGAAAGAGGCTACACCTTC. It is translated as CASSESRRPERGYTF.

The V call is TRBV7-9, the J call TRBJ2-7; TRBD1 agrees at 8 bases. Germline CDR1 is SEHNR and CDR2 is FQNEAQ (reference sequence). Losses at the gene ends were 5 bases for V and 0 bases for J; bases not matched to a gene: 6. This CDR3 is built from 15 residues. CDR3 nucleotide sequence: TGTGCCAGCAGCCGGGGACAGGACCCCTCCTACGAGCAGTACGTC. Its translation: CASSRGQDPSYEQYV.

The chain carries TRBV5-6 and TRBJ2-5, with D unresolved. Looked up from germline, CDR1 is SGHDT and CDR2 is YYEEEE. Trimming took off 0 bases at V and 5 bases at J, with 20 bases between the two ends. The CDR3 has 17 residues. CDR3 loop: CASSLDISADLGETQYF. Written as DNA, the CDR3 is TGTGCCAGCAGCTTGGATATTTCCGCTGACTTGGGTGAGACCCAGTACTTC.

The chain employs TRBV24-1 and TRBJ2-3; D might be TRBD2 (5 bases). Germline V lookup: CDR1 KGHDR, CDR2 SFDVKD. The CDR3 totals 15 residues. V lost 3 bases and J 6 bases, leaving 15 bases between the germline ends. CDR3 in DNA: TGTGCCACCAGTGATCGGGGAACGGAGGCGGATACGCAGTATTTT. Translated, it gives CATSDRGTEADTQYF.

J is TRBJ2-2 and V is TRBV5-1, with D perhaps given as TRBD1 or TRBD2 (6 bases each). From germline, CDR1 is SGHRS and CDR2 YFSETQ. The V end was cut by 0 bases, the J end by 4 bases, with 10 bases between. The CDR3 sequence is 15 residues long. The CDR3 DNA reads TGCGCCAGCAGCTTGGTACAGGGAGGCACCGGGGAGCTGTTTTTT. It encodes CASSLVQGGTGELFF.

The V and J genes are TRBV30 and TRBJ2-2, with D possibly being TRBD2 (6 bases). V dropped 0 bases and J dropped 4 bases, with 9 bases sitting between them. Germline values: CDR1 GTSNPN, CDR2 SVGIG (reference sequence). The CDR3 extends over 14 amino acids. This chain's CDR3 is CAWSVTSFTGELFF. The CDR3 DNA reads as TGTGCCTGGAGTGTCACTAGCTTCACCGGGGAGCTGTTTTTT.

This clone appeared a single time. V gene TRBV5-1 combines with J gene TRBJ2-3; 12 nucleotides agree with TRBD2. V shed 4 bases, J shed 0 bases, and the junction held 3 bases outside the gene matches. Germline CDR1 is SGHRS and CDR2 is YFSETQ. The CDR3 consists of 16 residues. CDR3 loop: CASSVLAGGSTDTQYF. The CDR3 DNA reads TGCGCCAGCAGCGTACTAGCGGGGGGAAGCACAGATACGCAGTATTTT. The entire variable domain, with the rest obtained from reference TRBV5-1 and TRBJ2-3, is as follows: KAGVTQTPRYLIKTRGQQVTLSCSPISGHRSVSWYQQTPGQGLQFLFEYFSETQRNKGNFPGRFSGRQFSNSRSEMNVSTLELGDSALYLCASSVLAGGSTDTQYFGPGTRLTVL.

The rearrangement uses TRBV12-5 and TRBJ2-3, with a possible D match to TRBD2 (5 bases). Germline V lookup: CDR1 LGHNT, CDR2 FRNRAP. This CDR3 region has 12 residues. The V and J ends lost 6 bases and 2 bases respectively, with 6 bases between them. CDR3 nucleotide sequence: TGTGCTAGTGGGGGAGACACAGATACGCAGTATTTT. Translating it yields CASGGDTDTQYF.

CDR3 sequence: CASTGLAGGGEVYEQYF. CDR3 coding DNA: TGTGCCAGCACCGGACTAGCGGGGGGGGGAGAGGTCTACGAGCAGTACTTC. The chain is built from TRBV2 and TRBJ2-7; 15 nucleotides line up with TRBD2. The J segment lost 3 bases and the V segment lost 7 bases, leaving 10 bases of the junction unmatched. The CDR3 runs to 17 residues. The germline CDR1 and CDR2 sequences are SNHLY and FYNNEI.